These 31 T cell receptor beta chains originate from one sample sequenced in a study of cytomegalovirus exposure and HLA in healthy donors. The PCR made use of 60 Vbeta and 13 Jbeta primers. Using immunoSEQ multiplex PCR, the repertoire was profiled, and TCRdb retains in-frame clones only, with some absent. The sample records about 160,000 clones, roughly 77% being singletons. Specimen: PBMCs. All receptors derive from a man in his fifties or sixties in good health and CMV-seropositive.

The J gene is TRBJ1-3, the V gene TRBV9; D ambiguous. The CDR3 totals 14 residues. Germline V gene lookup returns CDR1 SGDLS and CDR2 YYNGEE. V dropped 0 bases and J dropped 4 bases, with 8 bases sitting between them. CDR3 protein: CASSVAYSGNTIYF. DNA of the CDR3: TGTGCCAGCAGCGTAGCCTATTCGGGAAACACCATATATTTT. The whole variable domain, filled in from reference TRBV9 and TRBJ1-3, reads DSGVTQTPKHLITATGQRVTLRCSPRSGDLSVYWYQQSLDQGLQFLIQYYNGEERAKGNILERFSAQQFPDLHSELNLSSLELGDSALYFCASSVAYSGNTIYFGEGSWLTVV.

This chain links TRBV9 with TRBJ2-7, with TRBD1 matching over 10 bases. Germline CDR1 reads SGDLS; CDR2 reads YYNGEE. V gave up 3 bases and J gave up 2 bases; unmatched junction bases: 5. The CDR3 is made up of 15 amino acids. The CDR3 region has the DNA TGTGCCAGCAGCGCGGGGGGGACAGGGGCCTACGAGCAGTACTTC. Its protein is CASSAGGTGAYEQYF.

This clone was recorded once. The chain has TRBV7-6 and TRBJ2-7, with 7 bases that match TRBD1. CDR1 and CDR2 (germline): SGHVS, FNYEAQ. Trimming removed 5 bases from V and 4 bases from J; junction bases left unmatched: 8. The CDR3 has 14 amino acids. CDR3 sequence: CASSPRTGGYEQYF. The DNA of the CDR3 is TGTGCCAGCAGCCCCCGGACAGGAGGATACGAGCAGTACTTC.

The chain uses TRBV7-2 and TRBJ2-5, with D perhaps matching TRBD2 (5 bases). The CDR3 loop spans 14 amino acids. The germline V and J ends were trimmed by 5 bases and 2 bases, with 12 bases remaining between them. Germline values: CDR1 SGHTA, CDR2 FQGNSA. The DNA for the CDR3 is TGTGCCAGCAGCCCCGGAGGACGGCAAGAGACCCAGTACTTC. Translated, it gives CASSPGGRQETQYF.

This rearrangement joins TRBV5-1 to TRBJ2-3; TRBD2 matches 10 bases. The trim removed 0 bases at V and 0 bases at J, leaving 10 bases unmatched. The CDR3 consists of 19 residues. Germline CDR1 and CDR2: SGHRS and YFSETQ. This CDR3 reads CASSLGLSGGAQSTDTQYF. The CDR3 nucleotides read TGCGCCAGCAGCTTGGGCTTAAGCGGGGGGGCCCAAAGCACAGATACGCAGTATTTT.

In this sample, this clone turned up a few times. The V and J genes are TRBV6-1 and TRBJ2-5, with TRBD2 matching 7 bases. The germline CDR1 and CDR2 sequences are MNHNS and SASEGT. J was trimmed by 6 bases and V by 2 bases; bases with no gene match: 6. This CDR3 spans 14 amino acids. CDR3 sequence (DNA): TGTGCCAGCAGTGAATGGGGGGGGTTGAAGACCCAGTACTTC. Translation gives CASSEWGGLKTQYF.

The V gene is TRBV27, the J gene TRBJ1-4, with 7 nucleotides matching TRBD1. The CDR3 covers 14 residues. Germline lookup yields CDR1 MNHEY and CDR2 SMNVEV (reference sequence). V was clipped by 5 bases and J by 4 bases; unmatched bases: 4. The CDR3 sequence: CASSITGVNEKLFF. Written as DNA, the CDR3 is TGTGCCAGCAGTATAACAGGGGTTAATGAAAAACTGTTTTTT.

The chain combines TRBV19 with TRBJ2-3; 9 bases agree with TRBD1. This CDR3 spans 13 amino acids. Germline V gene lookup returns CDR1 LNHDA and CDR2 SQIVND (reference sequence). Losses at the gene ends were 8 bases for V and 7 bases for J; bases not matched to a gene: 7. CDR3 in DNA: TGTGCCAGTTCAGACGGGACAGGGTATACGCAGTATTTT. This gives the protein CASSDGTGYTQYF.

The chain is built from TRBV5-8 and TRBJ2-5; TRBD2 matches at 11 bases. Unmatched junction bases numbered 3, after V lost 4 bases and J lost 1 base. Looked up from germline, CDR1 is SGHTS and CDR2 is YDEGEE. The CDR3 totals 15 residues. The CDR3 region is CASSPGLAGQETQYF. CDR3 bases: TGTGCCAGCAGCCCCGGACTAGCGGGCCAAGAGACCCAGTACTTC.

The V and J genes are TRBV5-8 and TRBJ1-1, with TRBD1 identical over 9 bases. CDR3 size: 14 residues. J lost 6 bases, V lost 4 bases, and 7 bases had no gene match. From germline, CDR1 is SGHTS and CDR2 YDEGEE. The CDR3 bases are TGTGCCAGCAGCACGTACAGGGGGCGAGCTGAAGCTTTCTTT. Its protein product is CASSTYRGRAEAFF.

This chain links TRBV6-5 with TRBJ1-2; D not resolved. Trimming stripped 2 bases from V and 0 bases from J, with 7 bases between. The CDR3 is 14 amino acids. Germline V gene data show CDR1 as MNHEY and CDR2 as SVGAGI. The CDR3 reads CASSYVSANYGYTF. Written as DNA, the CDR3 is TGTGCCAGCAGTTACGTCAGTGCTAACTATGGCTACACCTTC.

The CDR3 sequence is CASSQQGARTYNSPLHF. CDR3 coding DNA: TGCGCCAGCAGCCAACAGGGGGCGCGGACCTATAATTCACCCCTCCACTTT. The chain carries TRBV4-3 and TRBJ1-6; 8 positions agree with TRBD1. The ends lost 2 bases at V and 2 bases at J; junction bases unmatched: 5. Germline V gene data show CDR1 as LGHNA and CDR2 as YSLEER. The CDR3 has 17 amino acids.

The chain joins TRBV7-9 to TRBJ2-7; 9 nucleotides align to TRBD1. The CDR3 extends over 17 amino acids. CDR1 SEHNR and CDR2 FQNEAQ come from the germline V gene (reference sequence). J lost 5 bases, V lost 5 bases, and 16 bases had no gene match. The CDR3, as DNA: TGTGCCAGCAGCCCTAGGGTATACAGGGGGCTTCTGAACGAGCAGTACTTC. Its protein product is CASSPRVYRGLLNEQYF.

For the CDR3, the DNA is TGTGCCAGCAGTTACTCTCCATCCCACGAGCAGTACTTC. Its protein product is CASSYSPSHEQYF. The genes are TRBV6-6 and TRBJ2-7; D unclear. The CDR3 consists of 13 residues. Germline V gene sequence: CDR1 MNHNY, CDR2 SVGAGI (reference sequence). V was shortened by 0 bases and J by 5 bases, with 8 bases between the two germline ends.

The CDR3 region is CASSRQGTDLNYGYTF. In nucleotides, the CDR3 is TGTGCCAGCAGCCGCCAAGGGACAGACCTTAACTATGGCTACACCTTC. The chain has TRBV7-9 and TRBJ1-2; 7 bases align to TRBD1. This CDR3 has 16 residues. After removal of 5 bases from V and 1 base from J, the junction contained 10 bases not matched to a gene. Germline V gives CDR1 SEHNR, CDR2 FQNEAQ (reference sequence).

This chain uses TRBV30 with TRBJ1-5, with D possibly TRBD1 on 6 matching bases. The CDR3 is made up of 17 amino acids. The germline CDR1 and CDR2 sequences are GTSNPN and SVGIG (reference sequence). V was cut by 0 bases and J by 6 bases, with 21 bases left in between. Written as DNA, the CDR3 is TGTGCCTGGAGTGTAGGGCAGGGGAGAGCGATTAGTCAGCCCCAGCATTTT. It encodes CAWSVGQGRAISQPQHF. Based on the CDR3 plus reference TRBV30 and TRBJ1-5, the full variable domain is SQTIHQWPATLVQPVGSPLSLECTVEGTSNPNLYWYRQAAGRGLQLLFYSVGIGQISSEVPQNLSASRPQDRQFILSSKKLLLSDSGFYLCAWSVGQGRAISQPQHFGDGTRLSIL.

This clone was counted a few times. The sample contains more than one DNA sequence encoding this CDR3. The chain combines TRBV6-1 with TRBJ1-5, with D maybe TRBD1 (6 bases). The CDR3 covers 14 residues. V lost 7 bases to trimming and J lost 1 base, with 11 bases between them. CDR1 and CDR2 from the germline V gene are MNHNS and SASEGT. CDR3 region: CASIKGDSNQPQHF. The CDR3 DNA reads TGTGCCAGCATCAAGGGGGACAGCAATCAGCCCCAGCATTTT.

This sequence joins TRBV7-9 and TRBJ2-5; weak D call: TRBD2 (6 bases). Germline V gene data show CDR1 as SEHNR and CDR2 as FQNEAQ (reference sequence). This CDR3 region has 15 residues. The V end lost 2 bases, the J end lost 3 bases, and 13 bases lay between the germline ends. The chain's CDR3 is CASSLSGTLEETQYF. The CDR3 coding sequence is TGTGCCAGCAGCTTATCCGGGACTCTTGAAGAGACCCAGTACTTC. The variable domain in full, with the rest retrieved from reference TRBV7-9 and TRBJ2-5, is DTGVSQNPRHKITKRGQNVTFRCDPISEHNRLYWYRQTLGQGPEFLTYFQNEAQLEKSRLLSDRFSAERPKGSFSTLEIQRTEQGDSAMYLCASSLSGTLEETQYFGPGTRLLVL.

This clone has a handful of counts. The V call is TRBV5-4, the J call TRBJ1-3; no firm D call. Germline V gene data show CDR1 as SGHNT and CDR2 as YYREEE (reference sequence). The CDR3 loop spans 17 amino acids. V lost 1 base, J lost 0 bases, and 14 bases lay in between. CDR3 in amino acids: CASSLNPYSLSGNTIYF. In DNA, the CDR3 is TGTGCCAGCAGCTTGAACCCGTACAGCCTCTCTGGAAACACCATATATTTT. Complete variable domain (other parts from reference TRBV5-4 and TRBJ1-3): ETGVTQSPTHLIKTRGQQVTLRCSSQSGHNTVSWYQQALGQGPQFIFQYYREEENGRGNFPPRFSGLQFPNYSSELNVNALELDDSALYLCASSLNPYSLSGNTIYFGEGSWLTVV.

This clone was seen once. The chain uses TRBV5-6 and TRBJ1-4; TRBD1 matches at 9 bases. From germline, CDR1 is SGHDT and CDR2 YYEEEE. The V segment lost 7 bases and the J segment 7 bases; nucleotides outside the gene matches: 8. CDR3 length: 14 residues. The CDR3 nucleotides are TGTGCCAGCGGCGCGGGACAGGGTACTGAAAAACTGTTTTTT. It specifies CASGAGQGTEKLFF.

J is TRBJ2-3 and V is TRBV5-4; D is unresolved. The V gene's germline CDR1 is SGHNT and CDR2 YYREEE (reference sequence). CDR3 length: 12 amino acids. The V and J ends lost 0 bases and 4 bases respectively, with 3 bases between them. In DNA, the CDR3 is TGTGCCAGCAGCTTGGAGCCAGATACGCAGTATTTT. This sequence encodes CASSLEPDTQYF.

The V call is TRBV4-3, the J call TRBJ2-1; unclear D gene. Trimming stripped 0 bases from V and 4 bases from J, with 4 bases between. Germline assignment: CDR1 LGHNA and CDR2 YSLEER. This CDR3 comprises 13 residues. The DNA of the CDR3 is TGCGCCAGCAGCCAAGATTTATACAATGAGCAGTTCTTC. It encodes CASSQDLYNEQFF.

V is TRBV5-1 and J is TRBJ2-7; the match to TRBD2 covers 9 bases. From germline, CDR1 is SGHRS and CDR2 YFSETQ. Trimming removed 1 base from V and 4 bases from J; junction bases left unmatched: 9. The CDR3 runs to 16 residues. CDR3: CASSLLASGKSYEQYF. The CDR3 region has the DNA TGCGCCAGCAGCTTGCTGGCTAGCGGGAAGTCATACGAGCAGTACTTC. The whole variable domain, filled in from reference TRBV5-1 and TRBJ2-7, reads KAGVTQTPRYLIKTRGQQVTLSCSPISGHRSVSWYQQTPGQGLQFLFEYFSETQRNKGNFPGRFSGRQFSNSRSEMNVSTLELGDSALYLCASSLLASGKSYEQYFGPGTRLTVT.

The chain's CDR3 is CASSVAGGLDEQFF. The CDR3 nucleotides read TGTGCCAGCAGCGTAGCCGGGGGACTCGATGAGCAGTTCTTC. The V call is TRBV9, the J call TRBJ2-1; possible D gene TRBD2, 6 bases. Per germline, CDR1 SGDLS and CDR2 YYNGEE. V shed 0 bases and J shed 8 bases, with 12 bases lying between them. The length of the CDR3 is 14 residues.

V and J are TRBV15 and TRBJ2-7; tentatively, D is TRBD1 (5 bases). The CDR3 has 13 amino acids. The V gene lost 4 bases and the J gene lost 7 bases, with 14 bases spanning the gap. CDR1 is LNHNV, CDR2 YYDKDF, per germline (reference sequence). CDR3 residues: CATSTRQTGEQYF. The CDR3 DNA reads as TGTGCCACCAGCACCCGACAGACGGGTGAGCAGTACTTC.

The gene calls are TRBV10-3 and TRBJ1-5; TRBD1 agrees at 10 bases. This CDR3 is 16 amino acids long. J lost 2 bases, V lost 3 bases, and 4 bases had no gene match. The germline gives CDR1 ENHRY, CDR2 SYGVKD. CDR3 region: CAISDGDRGGNQPQHF. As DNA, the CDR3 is TGTGCCATCAGTGATGGGGACAGGGGCGGCAATCAGCCCCAGCATTTT.

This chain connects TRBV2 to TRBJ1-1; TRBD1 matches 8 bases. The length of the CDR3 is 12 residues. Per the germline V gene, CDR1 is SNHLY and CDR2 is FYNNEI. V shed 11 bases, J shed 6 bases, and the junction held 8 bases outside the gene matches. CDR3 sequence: CAGDLQGAEAFF. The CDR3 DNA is TGTGCCGGAGATTTACAGGGGGCTGAAGCTTTCTTT.

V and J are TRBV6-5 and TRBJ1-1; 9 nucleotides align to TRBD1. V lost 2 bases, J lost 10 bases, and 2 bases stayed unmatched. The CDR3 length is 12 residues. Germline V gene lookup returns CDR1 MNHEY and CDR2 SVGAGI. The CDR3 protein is CASSYDRGRAFF. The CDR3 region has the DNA TGTGCCAGCAGTTACGACAGGGGGAGAGCTTTCTTT.

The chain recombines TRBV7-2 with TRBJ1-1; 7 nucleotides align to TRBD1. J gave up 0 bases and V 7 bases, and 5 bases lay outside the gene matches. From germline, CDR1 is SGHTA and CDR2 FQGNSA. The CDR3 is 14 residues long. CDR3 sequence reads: CASTPGGMNTEAFF. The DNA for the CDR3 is TGTGCCAGCACCCCAGGGGGAATGAACACTGAAGCTTTCTTT.

The CDR3 sequence: CASNRDRGRSPLHF. CDR3 nucleotides: TGTGCCAGCAACCGGGACAGGGGTCGGTCACCCCTCCACTTT. The J gene is TRBJ1-6, the V gene TRBV6-5; TRBD1 agrees at 10 bases. Germline CDR1 MNHEY, CDR2 SVGAGI. The CDR3 loop spans 14 amino acids. V was pared by 7 bases and J by 10 bases, with 7 bases of the junction left unmatched.

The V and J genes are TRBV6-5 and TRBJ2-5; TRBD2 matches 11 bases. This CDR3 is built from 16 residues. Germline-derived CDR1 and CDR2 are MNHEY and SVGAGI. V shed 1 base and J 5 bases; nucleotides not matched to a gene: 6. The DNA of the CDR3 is TGTGCCAGCAGTTACTTATCTAGCGGGGGGTCCGAGACCCAGTACTTC. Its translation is CASSYLSSGGSETQYF.